This T cell receptor beta chain stems from a study of T cells in localized non-small cell lung cancer. General study findings and limits: Highest T cell clonality was seen in uninvolved adjacent lung, surpassing that measured in tumor.

CDR1 is MNHEY, CDR2 SMNVEV, per germline (reference sequence). This CDR3 comprises 14 residues. With 3 bases removed from V and 1 base from J, the gap between germline ends came to 9 bases. Libraries were prepared by immunoSEQ multiplex PCR; TCRdb keeps only in-frame clonotypes and omits some of them. This repertoire shows fewer than 15,000 clones, about 86% found once; its top ten account for about three fifths. This clone has only one observation. Its specificity is unknown. The TCR was taken from a male donor aged 60 or older with stage III lung adenocarcinoma. The sample was peripheral blood, taken before any cancer treatment. The J gene is TRBJ2-5, the V gene TRBV27; D not resolved. CDR3 region: CASSFGGIQETQYF. The CDR3 nucleotides are TGTGCCAGCAGTTTCGGCGGCATCCAAGAGACCCAGTACTTC.